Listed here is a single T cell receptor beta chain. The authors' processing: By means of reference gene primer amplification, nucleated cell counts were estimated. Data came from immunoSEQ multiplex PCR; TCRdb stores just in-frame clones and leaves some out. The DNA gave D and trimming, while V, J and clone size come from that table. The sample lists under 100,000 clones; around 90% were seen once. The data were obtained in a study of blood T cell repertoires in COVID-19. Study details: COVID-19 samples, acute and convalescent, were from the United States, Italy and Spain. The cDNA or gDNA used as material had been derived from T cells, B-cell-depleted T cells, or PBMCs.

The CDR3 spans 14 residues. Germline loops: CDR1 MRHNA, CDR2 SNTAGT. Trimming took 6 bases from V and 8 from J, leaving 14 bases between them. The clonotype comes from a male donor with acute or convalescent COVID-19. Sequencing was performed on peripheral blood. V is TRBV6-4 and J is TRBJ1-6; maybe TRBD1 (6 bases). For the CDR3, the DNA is TGTGCCAGCAGCGTACGGGCAGGGGATTCACCCCTCCACTTT. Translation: CASSVRAGDSPLHF.